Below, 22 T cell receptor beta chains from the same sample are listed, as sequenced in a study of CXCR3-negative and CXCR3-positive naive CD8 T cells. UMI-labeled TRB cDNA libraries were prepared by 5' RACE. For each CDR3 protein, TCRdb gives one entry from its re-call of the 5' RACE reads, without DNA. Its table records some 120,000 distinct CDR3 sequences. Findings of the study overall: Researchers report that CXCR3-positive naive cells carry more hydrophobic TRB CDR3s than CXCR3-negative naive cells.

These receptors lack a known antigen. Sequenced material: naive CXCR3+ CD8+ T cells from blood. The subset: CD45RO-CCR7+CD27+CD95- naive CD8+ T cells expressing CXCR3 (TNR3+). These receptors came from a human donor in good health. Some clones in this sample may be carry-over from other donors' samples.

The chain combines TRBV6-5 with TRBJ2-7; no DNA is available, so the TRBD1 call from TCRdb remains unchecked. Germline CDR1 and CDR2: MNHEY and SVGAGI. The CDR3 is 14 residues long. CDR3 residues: CASRGQGSAGEQYF.

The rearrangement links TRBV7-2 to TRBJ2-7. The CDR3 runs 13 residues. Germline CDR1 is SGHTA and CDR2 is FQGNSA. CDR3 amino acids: CASLRVDGNEQYF.

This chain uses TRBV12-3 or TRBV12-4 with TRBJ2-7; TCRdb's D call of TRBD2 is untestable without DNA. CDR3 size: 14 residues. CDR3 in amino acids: CASSSEGQGYEQYF.

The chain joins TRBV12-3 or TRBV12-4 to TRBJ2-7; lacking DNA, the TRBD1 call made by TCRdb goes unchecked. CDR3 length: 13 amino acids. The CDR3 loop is CASTQRGVYEQYF.

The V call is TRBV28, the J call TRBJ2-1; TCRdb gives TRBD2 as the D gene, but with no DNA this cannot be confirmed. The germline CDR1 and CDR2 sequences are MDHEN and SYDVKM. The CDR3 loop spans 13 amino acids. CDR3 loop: CASSFLAGDEQFF.

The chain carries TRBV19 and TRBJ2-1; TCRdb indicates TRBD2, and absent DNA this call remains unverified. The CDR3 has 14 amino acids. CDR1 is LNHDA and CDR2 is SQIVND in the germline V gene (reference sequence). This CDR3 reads CASRRSGSYNEQFF.

The CDR3 protein is CSARDMGPTSPYEQYF. The J gene is TRBJ2-7, the V gene TRBV20-1; TCRdb's D call, TRBD1, is unchecked because there is no DNA. The CDR3 is made up of 16 amino acids. Germline lookup yields CDR1 DFQATT and CDR2 SNEGSKA (reference sequence).

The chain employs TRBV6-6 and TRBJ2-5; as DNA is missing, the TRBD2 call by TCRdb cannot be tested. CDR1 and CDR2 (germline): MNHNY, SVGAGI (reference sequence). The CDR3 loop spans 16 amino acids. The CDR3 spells CASSAEEGLIGETQYF.

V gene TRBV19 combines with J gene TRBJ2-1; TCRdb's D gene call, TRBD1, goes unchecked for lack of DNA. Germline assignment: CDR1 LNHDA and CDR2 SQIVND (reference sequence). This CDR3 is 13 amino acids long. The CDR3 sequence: CASSIGQYNEQFF.

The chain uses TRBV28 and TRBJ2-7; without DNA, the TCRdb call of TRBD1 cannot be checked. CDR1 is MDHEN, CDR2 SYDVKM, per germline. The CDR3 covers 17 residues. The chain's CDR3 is CASSSALRDRAAYEQYF.

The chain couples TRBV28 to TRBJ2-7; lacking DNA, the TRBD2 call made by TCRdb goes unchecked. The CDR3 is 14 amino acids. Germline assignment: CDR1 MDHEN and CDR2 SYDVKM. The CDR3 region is CASSLLAGVYEQYF.

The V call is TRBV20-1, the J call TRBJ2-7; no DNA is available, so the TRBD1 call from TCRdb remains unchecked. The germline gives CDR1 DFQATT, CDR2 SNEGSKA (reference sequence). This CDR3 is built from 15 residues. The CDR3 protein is CSARSGQWGSYEQYF.

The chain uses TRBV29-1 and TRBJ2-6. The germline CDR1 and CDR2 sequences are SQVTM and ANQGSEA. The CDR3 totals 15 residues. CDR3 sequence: CSVEVSGSGANVLTF.

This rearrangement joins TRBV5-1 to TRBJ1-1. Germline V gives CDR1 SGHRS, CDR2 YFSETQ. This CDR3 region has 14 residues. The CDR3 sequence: CASSLYTGSSEAFF.

The CDR3 region is CASTLGGLGYTF. The chain joins TRBV12-3 or TRBV12-4 to TRBJ1-2; the TCRdb D gene call, TRBD1, has no DNA to confirm it. The CDR3 loop spans 12 amino acids.

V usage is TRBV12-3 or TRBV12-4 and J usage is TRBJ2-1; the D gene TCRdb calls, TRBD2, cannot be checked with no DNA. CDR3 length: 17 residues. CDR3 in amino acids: CASSGTSGGGYYNEQFF.

The CDR3 sequence: CASSGQNYGYTF. The V call is TRBV28, the J call TRBJ1-2; as DNA is missing, the TRBD1 call by TCRdb cannot be tested. The V gene's germline CDR1 is MDHEN and CDR2 SYDVKM. The CDR3 is 12 amino acids.

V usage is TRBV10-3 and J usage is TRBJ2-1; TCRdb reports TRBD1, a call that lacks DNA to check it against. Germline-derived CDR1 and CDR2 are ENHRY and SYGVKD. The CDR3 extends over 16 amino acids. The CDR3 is CAISESGQGANNEQFF.

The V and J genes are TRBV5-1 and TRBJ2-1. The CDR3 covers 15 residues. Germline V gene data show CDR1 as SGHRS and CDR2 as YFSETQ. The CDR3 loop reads CASSLDLGSYNEQFF.

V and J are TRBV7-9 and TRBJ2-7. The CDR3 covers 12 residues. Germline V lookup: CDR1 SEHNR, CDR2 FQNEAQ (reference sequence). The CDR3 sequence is CASSFAGYEQYF.

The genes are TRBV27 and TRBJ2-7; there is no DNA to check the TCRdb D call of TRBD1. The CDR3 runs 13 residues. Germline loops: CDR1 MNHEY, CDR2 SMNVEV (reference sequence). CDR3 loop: CASRRTAVYEQYF.

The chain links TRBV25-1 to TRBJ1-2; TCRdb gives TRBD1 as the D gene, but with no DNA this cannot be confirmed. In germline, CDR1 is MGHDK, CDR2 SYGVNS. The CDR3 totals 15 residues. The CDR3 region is CASSDDRRPHYGYTF.